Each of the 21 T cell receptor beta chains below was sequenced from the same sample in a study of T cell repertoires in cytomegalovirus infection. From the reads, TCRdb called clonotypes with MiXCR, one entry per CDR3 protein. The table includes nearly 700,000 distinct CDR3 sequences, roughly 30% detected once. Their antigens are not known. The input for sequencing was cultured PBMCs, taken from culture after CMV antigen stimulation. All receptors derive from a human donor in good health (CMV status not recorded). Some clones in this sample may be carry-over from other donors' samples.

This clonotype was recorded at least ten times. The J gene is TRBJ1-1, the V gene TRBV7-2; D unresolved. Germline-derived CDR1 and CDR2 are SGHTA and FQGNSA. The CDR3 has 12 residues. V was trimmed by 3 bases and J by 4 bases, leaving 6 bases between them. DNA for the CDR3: TGTGCCAGCAGCTTGTCGGGCACTGAAGCTTTCTTT. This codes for CASSLSGTEAFF.

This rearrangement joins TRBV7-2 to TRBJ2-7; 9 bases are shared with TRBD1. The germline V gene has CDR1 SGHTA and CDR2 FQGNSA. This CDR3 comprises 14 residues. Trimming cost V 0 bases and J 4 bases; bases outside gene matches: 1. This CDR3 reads CASSLAGQGYEQYF. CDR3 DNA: TGTGCCAGCAGCTTAGCGGGACAGGGTTACGAGCAGTACTTC.

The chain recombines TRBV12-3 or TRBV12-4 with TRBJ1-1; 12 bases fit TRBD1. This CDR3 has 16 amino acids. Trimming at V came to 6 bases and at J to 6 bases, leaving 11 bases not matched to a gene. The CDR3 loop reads CASSTIPGQGASEAFF. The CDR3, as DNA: TGTGCCAGCAGCACGATCCCGGGACAGGGGGCCTCTGAAGCTTTCTTT.

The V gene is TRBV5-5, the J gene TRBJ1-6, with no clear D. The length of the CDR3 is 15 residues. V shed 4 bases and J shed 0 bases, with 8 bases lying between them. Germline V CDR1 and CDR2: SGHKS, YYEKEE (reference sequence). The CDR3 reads CASSRESSYNSPLHF. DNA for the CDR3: TGTGCCAGCAGCCGAGAAAGCTCCTATAATTCACCCCTCCACTTT.

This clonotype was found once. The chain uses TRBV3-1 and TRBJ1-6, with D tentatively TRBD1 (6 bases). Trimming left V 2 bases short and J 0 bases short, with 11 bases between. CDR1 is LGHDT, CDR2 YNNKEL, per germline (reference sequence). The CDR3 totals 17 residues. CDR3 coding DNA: TGTGCCAGCAGCCAACACAGGGAGAGCTCCTATAATTCACCCCTCCACTTT. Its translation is CASSQHRESSYNSPLHF.

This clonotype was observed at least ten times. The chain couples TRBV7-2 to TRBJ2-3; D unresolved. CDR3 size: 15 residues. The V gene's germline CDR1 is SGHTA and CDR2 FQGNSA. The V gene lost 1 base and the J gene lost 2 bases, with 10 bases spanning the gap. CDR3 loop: CASSLDGQLTDTQYF. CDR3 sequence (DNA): TGTGCCAGCAGCTTAGACGGTCAGCTCACAGATACGCAGTATTTT.

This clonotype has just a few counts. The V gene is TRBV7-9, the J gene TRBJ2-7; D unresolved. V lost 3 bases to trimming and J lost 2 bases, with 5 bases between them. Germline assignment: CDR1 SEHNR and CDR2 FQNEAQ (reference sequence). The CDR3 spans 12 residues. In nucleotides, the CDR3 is TGTGCCAGCAGCTTTAACCCCTACGAGCAGTACTTC. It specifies CASSFNPYEQYF. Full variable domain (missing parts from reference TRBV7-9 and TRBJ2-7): DTGVSQNPRHKITKRGQNVTFRCDPISEHNRLYWYRQTLGQGPEFLTYFQNEAQLEKSRLLSDRFSAERPKGSFSTLEIQRTEQGDSAMYLCASSFNPYEQYFGPGTRLTVT.

The CDR3 DNA is TGTGCCAGCAGCTGGACAGGGGGGGAATCAGCCCAGCATTTT. It encodes CASSWTGGESAQHF. The chain has TRBV5-5 and TRBJ1-5; 10 positions agree with TRBD1. Germline trimming cut 3 bases from V and 11 bases from J; bases unmatched to any gene: 8. Germline CDR1 SGHKS, CDR2 YYEKEE (reference sequence). This CDR3 is built from 14 residues.

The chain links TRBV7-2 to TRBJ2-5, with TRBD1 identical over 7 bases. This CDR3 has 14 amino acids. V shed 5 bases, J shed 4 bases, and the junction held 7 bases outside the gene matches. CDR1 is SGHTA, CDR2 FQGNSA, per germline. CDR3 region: CASSPRDSAETQYF. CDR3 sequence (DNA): TGTGCCAGCAGCCCCCGGGACAGCGCAGAGACCCAGTACTTC.

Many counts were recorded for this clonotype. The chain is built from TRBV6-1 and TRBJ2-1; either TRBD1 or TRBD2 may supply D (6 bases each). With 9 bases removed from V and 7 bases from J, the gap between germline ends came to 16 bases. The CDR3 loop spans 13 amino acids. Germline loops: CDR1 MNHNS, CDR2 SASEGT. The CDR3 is CASYPRGANEQFF. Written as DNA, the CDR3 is TGTGCCAGTTACCCGAGGGGGGCGAATGAGCAGTTCTTC.

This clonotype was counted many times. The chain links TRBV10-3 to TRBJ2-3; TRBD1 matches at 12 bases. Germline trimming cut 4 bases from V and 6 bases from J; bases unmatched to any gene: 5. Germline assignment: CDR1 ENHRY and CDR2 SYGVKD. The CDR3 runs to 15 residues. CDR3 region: CAISGGQGAVDTQYF. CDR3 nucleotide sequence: TGTGCCATCAGTGGGGGACAGGGGGCAGTGGATACGCAGTATTTT.

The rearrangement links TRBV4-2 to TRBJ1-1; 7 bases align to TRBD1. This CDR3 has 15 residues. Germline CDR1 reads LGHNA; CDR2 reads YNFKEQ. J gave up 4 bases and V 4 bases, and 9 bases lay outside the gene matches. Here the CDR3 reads CASSLYRDSSTEAFF. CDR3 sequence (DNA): TGTGCCAGCAGCCTCTATCGGGACAGTAGCACTGAAGCTTTCTTT.

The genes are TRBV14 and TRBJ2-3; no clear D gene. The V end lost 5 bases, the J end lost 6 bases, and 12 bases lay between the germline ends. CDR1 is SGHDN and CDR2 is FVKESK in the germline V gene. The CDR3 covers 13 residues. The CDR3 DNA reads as TGTGCCAGCAGCACACGCTTCTGGGATACGCAGTATTTT. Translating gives CASSTRFWDTQYF.

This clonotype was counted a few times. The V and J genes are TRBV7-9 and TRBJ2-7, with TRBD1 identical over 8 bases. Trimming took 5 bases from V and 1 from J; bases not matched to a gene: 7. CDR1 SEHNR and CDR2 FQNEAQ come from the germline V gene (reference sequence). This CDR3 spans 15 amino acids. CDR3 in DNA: TGTGCCAGCAGCGGATGGACAGGGAAATCCTACGAGCAGTACTTC. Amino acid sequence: CASSGWTGKSYEQYF.

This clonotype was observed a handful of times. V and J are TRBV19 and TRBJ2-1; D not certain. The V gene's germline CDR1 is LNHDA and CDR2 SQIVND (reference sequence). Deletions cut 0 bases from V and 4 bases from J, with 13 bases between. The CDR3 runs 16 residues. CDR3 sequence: CASSIDGLLLYNEQFF. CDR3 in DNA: TGTGCCAGTAGTATAGATGGGCTCCTCCTGTACAATGAGCAGTTCTTC.

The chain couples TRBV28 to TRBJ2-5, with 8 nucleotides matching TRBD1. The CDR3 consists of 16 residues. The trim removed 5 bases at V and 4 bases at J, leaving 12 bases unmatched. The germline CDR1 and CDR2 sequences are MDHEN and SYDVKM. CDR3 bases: TGTGCCAGCAGTGCCCGAGGCTGGACAGGGAGAGAGACCCAGTACTTC. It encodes CASSARGWTGRETQYF.

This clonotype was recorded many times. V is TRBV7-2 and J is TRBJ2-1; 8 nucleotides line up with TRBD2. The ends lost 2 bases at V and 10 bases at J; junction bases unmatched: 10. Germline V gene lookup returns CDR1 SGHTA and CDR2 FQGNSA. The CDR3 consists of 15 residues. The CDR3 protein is CASSLFAGGQWEQFF. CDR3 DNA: TGTGCCAGCAGCTTATTCGCGGGAGGACAATGGGAGCAGTTCTTC.

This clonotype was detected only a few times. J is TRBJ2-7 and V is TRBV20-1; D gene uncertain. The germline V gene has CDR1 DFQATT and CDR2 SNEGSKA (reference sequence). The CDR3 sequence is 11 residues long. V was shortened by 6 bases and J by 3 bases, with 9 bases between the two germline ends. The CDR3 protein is CSARQNYEQYF. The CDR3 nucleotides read TGCAGTGCAAGGCAGAACTACGAGCAGTACTTC.

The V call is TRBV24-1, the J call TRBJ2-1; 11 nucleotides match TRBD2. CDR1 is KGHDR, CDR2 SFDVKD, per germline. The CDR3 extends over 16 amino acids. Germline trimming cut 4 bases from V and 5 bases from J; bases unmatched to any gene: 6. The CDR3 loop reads CATSDSLAGDHNEQFF. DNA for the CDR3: TGTGCCACCAGTGACTCACTAGCGGGGGACCACAATGAGCAGTTCTTC.

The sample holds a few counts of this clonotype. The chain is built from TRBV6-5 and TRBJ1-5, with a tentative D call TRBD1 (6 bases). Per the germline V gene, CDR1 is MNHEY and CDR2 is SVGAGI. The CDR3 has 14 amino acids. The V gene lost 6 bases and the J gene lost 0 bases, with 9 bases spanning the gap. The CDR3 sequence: CASRRTASNQPQHF. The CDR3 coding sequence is TGTGCCAGCAGGAGGACAGCTAGCAATCAGCCCCAGCATTTT.

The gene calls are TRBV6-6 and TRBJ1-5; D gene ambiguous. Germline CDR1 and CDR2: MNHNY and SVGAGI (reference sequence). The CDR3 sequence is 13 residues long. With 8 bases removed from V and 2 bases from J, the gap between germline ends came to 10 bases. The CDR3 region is CASVLLGNQPQHF. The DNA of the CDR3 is TGTGCCAGCGTACTGCTGGGCAATCAGCCCCAGCATTTT.